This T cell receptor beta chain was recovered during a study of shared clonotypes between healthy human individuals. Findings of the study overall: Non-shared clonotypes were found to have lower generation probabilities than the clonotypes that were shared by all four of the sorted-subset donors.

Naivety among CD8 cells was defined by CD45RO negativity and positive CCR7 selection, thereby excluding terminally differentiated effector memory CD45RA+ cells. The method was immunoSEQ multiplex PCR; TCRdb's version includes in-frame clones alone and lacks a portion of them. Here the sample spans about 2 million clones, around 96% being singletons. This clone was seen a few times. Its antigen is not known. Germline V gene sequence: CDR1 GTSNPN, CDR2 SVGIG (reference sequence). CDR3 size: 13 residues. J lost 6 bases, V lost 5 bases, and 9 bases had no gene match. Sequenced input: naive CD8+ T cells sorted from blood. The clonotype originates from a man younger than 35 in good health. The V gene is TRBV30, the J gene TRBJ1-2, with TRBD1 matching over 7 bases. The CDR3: CAWDPTGTHGYTF. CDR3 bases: TGTGCCTGGGATCCGACAGGGACCCATGGCTACACCTTC.